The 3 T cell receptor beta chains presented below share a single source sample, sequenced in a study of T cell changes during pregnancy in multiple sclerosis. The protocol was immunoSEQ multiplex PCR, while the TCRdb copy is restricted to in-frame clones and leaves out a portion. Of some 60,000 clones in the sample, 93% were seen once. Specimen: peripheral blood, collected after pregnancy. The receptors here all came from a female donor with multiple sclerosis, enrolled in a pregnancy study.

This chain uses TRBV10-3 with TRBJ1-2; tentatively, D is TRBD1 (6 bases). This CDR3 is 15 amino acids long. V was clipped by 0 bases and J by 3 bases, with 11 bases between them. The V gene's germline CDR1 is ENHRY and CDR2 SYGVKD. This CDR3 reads CAISESGRGDYGYTF. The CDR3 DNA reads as TGTGCCATCAGTGAGTCGGGCAGGGGCGACTATGGCTACACCTTC.

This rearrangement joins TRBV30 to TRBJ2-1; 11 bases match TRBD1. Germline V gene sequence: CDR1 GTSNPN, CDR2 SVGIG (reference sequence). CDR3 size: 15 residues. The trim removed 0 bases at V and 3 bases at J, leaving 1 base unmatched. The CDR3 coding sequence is TGTGCCTGGAGTGTAGGGACAGGGGGCTACAATGAGCAGTTCTTC. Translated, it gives CAWSVGTGGYNEQFF.

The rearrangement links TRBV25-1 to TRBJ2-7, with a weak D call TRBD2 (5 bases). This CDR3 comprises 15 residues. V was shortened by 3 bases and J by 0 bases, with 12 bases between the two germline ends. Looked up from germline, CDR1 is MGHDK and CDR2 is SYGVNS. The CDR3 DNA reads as TGTGCCAGCAGTGATCCCTGGACTGACTCCTACGAGCAGTACTTC. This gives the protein CASSDPWTDSYEQYF.